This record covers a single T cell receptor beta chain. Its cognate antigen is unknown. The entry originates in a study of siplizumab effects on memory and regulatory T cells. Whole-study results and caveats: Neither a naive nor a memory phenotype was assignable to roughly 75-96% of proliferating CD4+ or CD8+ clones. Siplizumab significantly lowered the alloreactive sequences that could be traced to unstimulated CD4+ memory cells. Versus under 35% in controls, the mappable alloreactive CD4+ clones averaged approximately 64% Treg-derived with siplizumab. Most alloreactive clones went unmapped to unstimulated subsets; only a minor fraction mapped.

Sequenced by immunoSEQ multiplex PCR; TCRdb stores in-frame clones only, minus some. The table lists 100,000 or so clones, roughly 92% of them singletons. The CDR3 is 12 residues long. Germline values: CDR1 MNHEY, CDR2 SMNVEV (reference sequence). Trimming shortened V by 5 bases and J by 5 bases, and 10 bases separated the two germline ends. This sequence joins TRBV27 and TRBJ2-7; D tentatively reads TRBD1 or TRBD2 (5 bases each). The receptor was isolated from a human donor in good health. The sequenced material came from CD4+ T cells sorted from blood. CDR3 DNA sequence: TGTGCCAGCAGTACAGGAGGTAACGAGCAGTACTTC. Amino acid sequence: CASSTGGNEQYF.